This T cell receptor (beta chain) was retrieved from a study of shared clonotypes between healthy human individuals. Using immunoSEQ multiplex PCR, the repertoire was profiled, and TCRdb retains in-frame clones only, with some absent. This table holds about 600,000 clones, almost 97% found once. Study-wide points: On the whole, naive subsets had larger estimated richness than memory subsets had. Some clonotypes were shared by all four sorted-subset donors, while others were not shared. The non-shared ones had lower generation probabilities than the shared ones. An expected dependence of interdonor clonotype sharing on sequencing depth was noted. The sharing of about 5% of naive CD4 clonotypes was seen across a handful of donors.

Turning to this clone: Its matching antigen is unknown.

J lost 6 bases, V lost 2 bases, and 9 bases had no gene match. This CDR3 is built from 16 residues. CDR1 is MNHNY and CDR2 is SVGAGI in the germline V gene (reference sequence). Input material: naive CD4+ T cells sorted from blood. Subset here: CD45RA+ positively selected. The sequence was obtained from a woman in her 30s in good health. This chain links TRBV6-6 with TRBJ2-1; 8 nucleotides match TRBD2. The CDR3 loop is CASSYAGREAGNEQFF. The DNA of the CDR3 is TGTGCCAGCAGTTACGCGGGGCGGGAGGCGGGCAATGAGCAGTTCTTC.